The T cell receptor beta chain described here comes from a study of Graves' ophthalmopathy and Graves' hyperthyroidism. This clonotype was seen repeatedly, ten times or more. As the template, RNA transcripts were used to amplify TCR beta CDR3 regions. An initial RT-PCR round employing HTBI primers preceded a second-round multiplex PCR. TCRdb passed the multiplex PCR reads through MiXCR, listing each CDR3 protein once. The repertoire holds 660,000 or so distinct CDR3 sequences, with 35% to 50% as singletons. V lost 1 base and J lost 4; bases outside the gene matches: 6. Germline CDR1 and CDR2: DFQATT and SNEGSKA (reference sequence). CDR3 length equals 14 residues.

Sequencing was performed on peripheral blood. The TCR originated in an adult man with Graves' ophthalmopathy. The V call is TRBV20-1, the J call TRBJ2-5; 7 bases map to TRBD2. CDR3 residues: CSARVGGSGETQYF. For the CDR3, the DNA is TGCAGTGCTAGAGTTGGCGGGAGCGGAGAGACCCAGTACTTC.